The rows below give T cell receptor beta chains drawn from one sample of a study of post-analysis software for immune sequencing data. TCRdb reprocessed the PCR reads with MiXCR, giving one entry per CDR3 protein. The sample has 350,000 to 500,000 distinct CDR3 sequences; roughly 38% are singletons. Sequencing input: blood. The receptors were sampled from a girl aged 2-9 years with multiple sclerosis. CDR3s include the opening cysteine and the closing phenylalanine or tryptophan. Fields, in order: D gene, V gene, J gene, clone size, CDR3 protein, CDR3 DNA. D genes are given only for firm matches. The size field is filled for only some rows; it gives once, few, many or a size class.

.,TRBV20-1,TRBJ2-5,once,CSASGKGTSDEQYF,TGCAGTGCTAGTGGGAAGGGCACAAGCGATGAGCAGTACTTC
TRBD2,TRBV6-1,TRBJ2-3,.,CASSEVASGGLDTQYF,TGTGCCAGCAGTGAAGTGGCTAGCGGGGGTTTGGATACGCAGTATTTT
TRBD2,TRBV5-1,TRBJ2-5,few,CASSGTSGGTQETQYF,TGCGCCAGCAGCGGGACTAGCGGGGGAACCCAAGAGACCCAGTACTTC
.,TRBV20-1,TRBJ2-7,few,CSATKDTAYEQYF,TGCAGTGCTACTAAGGACACTGCCTACGAGCAGTACTTC
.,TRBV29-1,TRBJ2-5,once,CSVEDPANLRGDFPETQYF,TGCAGCGTTGAAGATCCAGCTAACCTGCGGGGCGACTTTCCTGAGACCCAGTACTTC
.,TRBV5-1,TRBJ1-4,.,CASSGTPPGLNEKLFF,TGCGCCAGCAGCGGGACGCCGCCGGGGCTTAATGAAAAACTGTTTTTT
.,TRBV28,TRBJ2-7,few,CASNSRGAFVEQYF,TGTGCCAGCAACAGCCGGGGGGCTTTCGTCGAGCAGTACTTC
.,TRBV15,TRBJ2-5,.,CATSRVAQQETQYF,TGTGCCACCAGCAGAGTCGCACAGCAAGAGACCCAGTACTTC
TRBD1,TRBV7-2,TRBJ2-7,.,CASSLGTGGLYEQYF,TGTGCCAGCAGCTTAGGGACAGGGGGCCTCTACGAGCAGTACTTC
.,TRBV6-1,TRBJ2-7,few,CASSEAGLLSYEQYF,TGTGCCAGCAGTGAAGCAGGACTTCTTTCCTACGAGCAGTACTTC
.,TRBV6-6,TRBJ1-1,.,CASRMTEGWAEAFF,TGTGCCAGCAGGATGACAGAAGGATGGGCTGAAGCTTTCTTT
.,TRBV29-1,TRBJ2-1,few,CSVNLGQVMDEQFF,TGCAGCGTCAACCTGGGGCAGGTGATGGATGAGCAGTTCTTC
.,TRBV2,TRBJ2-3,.,CASSYTTPDTQYF,TGTGCCAGCAGTTATACGACACCGGATACGCAGTATTTT
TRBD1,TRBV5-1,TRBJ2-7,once,CASSFRDRGWDEQYF,TGCGCCAGCAGCTTCCGGGACAGGGGATGGGACGAGCAGTACTTC
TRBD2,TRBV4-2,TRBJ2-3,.,CASSQALDSGTTDTQYF,TGTGCCAGCAGCCAAGCTCTCGACAGCGGGACCACAGATACGCAGTATTTT
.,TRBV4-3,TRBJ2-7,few,CASSQDFSPGPYEQYF,TGCGCCAGCAGCCAAGATTTCTCCCCAGGGCCCTACGAGCAGTACTTC
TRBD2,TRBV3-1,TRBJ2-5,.,CASSQYREALYNEQYF,TGTGCCAGCAGCCAGTATCGGGAGGCCCTCTACAATGAGCAGTACTTC
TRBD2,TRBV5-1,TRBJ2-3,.,CASSPGIAGGGTDTQYF,TGCGCCAGCAGTCCCGGAATAGCGGGGGGAGGCACAGATACGCAGTATTTT
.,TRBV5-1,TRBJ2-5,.,CASSLAIGPRGETQYF,TGCGCCAGCAGCTTGGCCATAGGGCCGCGAGGAGAGACCCAGTACTTC
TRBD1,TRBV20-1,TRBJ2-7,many,CSARRQGMEQYF,TGCAGTGCTAGACGACAGGGGATGGAGCAGTACTTC
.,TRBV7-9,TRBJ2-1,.,CASSFYRGVYNEQFF,TGTGCCAGCAGCTTTTATCGTGGGGTCTACAATGAGCAGTTCTTC
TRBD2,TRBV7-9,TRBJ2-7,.,CASSLTSGRSLYEQYF,TGTGCCAGCAGCCTGACTAGCGGGAGATCCCTCTACGAGCAGTACTTC
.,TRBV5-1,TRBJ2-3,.,CASSPRQGPPTDTQYF,TGCGCCAGCAGCCCGCGGCAGGGCCCCCCCACAGATACGCAGTATTTT
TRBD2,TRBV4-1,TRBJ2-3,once,CASSHLGSGGGPDTDTQYF,TGCGCCAGCAGCCATCTTGGTAGCGGGGGGGGTCCCGATACGGATACGCAGTATTTT
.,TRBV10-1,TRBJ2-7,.,CASSVGRAYNEQYF,TGCGCCAGCAGTGTGGGGCGCGCCTACAATGAGCAGTACTTC
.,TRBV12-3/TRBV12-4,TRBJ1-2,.,CASSQTLNYGYTF,TGTGCCAGCAGCCAGACACTTAACTATGGCTACACCTTC
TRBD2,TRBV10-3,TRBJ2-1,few,CAIREGGTSGGNEQFF,TGTGCCATCAGAGAAGGCGGGACTAGCGGGGGGAATGAGCAGTTCTTC